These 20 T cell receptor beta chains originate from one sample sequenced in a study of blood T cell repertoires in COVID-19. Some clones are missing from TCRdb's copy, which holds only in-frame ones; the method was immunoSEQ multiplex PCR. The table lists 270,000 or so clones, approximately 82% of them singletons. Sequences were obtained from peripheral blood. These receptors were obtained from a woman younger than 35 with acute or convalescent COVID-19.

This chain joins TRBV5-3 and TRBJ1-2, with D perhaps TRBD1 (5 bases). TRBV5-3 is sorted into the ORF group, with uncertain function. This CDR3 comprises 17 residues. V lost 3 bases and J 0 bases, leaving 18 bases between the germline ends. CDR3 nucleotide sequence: TGTGCCAGAAGCTCTGACAGTTTTCGGCAAGCTAACTATGGCTACACCTTC. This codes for CARSSDSFRQANYGYTF.

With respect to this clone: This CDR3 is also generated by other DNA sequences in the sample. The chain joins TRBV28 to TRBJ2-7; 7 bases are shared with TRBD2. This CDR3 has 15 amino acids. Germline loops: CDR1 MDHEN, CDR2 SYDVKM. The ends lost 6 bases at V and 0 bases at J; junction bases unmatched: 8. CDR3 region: CASSLAGRSSYEQYF. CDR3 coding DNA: TGTGCCAGCAGCTTAGCGGGTAGGAGCTCCTACGAGCAGTACTTC.

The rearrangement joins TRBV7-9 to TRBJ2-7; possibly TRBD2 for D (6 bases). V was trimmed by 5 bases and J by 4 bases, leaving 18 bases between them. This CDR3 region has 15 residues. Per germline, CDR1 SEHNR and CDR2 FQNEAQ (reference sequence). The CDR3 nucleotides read TGTGCCAGCAGCCCTACGTCCGGGACTCCTTACGAGCAGTACTTC. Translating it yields CASSPTSGTPYEQYF.

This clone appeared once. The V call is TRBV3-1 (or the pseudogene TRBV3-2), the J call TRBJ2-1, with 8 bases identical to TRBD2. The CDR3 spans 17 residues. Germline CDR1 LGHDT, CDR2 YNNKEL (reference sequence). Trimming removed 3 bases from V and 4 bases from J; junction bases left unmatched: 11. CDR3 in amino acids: CASSHPLSGRGYNEQFF. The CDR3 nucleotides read TGTGCCAGCAGCCATCCCCTCAGCGGGAGAGGGTACAATGAGCAGTTCTTC.

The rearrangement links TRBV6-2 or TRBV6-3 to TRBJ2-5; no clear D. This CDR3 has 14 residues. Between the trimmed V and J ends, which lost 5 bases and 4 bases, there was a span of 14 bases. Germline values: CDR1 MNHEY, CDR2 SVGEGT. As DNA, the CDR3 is TGTGCCAGCAGTATACCCAGGTCTCCAGAGACCCAGTACTTC. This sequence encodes CASSIPRSPETQYF.

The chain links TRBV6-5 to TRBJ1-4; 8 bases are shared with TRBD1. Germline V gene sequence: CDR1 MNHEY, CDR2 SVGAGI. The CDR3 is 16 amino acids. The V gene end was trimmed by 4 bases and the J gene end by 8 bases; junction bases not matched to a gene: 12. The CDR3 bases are TGTGCCAGCAGTTCATCCTCCGGGACAGGCTCGGAAAAACTGTTTTTT. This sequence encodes CASSSSSGTGSEKLFF.

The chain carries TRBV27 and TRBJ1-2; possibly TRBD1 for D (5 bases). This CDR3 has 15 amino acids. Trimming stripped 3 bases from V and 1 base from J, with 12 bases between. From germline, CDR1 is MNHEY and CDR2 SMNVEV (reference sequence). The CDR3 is CASSFSPGFNYGYTF. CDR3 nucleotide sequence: TGTGCCAGCAGTTTCTCTCCAGGGTTTAACTATGGCTACACCTTC.

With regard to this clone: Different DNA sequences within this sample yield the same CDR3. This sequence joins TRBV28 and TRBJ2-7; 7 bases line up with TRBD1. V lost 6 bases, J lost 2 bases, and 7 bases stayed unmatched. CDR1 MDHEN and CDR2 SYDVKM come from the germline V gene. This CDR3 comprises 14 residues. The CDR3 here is CASRPGQAAYEQYF. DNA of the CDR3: TGTGCCAGCAGACCCGGACAGGCGGCCTACGAGCAGTACTTC.

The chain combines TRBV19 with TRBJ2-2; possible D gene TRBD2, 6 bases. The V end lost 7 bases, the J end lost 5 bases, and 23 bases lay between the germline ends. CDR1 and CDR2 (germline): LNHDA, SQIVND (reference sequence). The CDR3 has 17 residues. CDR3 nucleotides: TGTGCCAGTAATGGCGATAGCGGACGAATCGGAACCGGGGAGCTGTTTTTT. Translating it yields CASNGDSGRIGTGELFF.

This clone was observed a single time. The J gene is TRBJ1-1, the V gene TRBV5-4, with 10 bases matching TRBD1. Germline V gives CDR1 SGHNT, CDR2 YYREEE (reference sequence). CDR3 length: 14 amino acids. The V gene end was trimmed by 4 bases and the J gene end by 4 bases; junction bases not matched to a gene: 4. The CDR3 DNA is TGTGCCAGCAGCGCCTGGACAGGGGGCACTGAAGCTTTCTTT. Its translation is CASSAWTGGTEAFF.

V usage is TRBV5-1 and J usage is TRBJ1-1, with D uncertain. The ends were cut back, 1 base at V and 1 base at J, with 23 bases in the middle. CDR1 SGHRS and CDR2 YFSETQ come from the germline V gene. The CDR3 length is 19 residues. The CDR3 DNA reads TGCGCCAGCAGCTTGTATTTAGGCCGACTTCCCCAGCCGAACACTGAAGCTTTCTTT. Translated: CASSLYLGRLPQPNTEAFF. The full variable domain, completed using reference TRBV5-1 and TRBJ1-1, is KAGVTQTPRYLIKTRGQQVTLSCSPISGHRSVSWYQQTPGQGLQFLFEYFSETQRNKGNFPGRFSGRQFSNSRSEMNVSTLELGDSALYLCASSLYLGRLPQPNTEAFFGQGTRLTVV.

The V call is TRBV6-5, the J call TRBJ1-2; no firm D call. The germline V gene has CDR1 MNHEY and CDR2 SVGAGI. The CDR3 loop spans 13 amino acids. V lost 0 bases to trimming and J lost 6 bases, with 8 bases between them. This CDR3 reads CASSYSAVDGYTF. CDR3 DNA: TGTGCCAGCAGTTACTCGGCGGTTGATGGCTACACCTTC.

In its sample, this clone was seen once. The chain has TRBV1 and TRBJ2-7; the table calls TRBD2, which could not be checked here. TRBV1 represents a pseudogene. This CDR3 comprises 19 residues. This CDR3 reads CTSSQKALLAGGHAYEQYF. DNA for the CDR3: TGCACCAGCAGCCAAAAAGCTCTATTAGCGGGAGGCCACGCCTACGAGCAGTACTTC.

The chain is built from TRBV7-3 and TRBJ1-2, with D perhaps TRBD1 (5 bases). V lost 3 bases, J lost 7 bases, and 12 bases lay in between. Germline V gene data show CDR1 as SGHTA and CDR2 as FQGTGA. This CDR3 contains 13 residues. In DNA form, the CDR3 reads TGTGCCAGCAGCTTGGGGGGGATCGGTGGCTACACCTTC. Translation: CASSLGGIGGYTF.

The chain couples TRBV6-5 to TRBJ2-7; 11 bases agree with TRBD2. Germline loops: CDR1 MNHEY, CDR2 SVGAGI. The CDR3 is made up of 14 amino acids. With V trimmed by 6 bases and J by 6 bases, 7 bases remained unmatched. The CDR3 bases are TGTGCCAGCAGACTAGCGGGAGAGAGGGGCGAGCAGTACTTC. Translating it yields CASRLAGERGEQYF.

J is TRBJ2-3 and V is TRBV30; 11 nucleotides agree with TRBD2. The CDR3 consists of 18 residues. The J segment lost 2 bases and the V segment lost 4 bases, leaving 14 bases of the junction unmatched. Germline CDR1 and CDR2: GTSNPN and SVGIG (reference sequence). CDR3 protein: CAWKRGGTSGGFTDTQYF. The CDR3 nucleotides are TGTGCCTGGAAAAGGGGAGGAACTAGCGGGGGTTTCACAGATACGCAGTATTTT.

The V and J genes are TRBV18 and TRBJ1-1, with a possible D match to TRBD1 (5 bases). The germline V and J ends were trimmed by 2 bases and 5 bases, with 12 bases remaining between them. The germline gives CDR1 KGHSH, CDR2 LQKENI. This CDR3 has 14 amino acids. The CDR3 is CASSPAGWGTEAFF. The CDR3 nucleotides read TGTGCCAGCTCACCAGCGGGGTGGGGGACTGAAGCTTTCTTT.

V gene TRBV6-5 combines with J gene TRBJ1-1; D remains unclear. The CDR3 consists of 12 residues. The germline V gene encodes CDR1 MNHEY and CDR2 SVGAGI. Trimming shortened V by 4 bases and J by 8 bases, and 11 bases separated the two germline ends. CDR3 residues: CASSSGTREAFF. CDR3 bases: TGTGCCAGCAGTTCAGGAACTCGGGAAGCTTTCTTT.

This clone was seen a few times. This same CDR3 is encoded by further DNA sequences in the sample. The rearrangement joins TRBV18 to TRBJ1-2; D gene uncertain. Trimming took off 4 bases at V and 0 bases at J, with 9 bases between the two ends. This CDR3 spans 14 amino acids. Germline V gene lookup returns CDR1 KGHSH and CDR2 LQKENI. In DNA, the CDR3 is TGTGCCAGCTCACGAGGCGGAGCTAACTATGGCTACACCTTC. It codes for CASSRGGANYGYTF.

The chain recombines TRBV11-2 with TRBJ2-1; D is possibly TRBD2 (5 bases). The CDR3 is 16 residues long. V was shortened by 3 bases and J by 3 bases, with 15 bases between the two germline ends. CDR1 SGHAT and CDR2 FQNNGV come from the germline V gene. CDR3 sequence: CASSFGPGSFYNEQFF. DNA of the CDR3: TGTGCCAGCAGCTTTGGTCCGGGAAGTTTCTACAATGAGCAGTTCTTC.